One and the same sample provided the 2 T cell receptor beta chains below, sequenced in a study of blood T cell repertoires in COVID-19. The data were produced by immunoSEQ multiplex PCR, yet TCRdb's version contains in-frame clones alone and is incomplete. The sample consists of about 160,000 clones, over 75% of them appearing once. Sequenced material: PBMCs or T cells enriched from blood (not recorded which). Source of these receptors: a woman aged 50 to 65 who had recovered from COVID-19.

The V and J genes are TRBV4-1 and TRBJ1-3; the D gene is possibly TRBD1 (5 bases). The CDR3 consists of 17 residues. Germline V CDR1 and CDR2: MGHRA, YSYEKL. The germline V and J ends were trimmed by 0 bases and 0 bases, with 12 bases remaining between them. DNA of the CDR3: TGCGCCAGCAGCCAAGAGGTGAGGCAGGGCTCTGGAAACACCATATATTTT. Translated, it gives CASSQEVRQGSGNTIYF.

V and J are TRBV9 and TRBJ1-4; 10 nucleotides match TRBD1. The CDR3 is 15 residues long. With V trimmed by 3 bases and J by 5 bases, 4 bases remained unmatched. Germline values: CDR1 SGDLS, CDR2 YYNGEE. In DNA form, the CDR3 reads TGTGCCAGCAGCGCCAGGACAGGGGGGAATGAAAAACTGTTTTTT. Amino acids: CASSARTGGNEKLFF.